The entry below gives a single TCR beta chain sequence along with its context. Just one base apart from a much larger clone, this may be a read error. Germline lookup yields CDR1 DFQATT and CDR2 SNEGSKA (reference sequence). V was pared by 5 bases and J by 2 bases, with 18 bases between. The CDR3 has 15 residues. The sample is drawn from a study of molecular identifiers for immune sequencing clone quantification. A single record per CDR3 protein comes from TCRdb applying MiXCR to the PCR reads. The data show about 330,000 distinct CDR3 sequences, about 23% seen once. The chain couples TRBV20-1 to TRBJ2-5; D remains ambiguous. The receptor comes from a human donor in good health. Some libraries in this study had Jurkat cell RNA spiked in. The specimen was naive CD8+ T cells from blood, with Jurkat cell RNA spiked in. Subset defined: FACS-sorted CD8+CD4-CCR7+CD45RA+ naive T cells. This chain's CDR3 is CSARRSVGLQETQYF. The CDR3 region has the DNA TGCAGTGCTCGCAGATCTGTAGGTCTACAAGAGACCCAGTACTTC.